These T cell receptor beta chains were read from a single sample in a study of STAT3 mutations in large granular lymphocyte leukemia. Libraries were prepared by immunoSEQ multiplex PCR; TCRdb keeps only in-frame clonotypes and omits some of them. This table has 3,200 or so clones, approximately 88% appearing once. Specimen: peripheral blood mononuclear cells. Receptors originate from a man aged 35 to 55 with T-cell large granular lymphocyte leukemia. Some clones in this sample may be carry-over from other donors' samples. Each CDR3 is given with its conserved first and last residue. A D gene is named only where the DNA matches it firmly. Size is stated for part of the rows, as once, few or many counts, or as a class when the clone is expanded.

j_gene: TRBJ2-5
v_gene: TRBV9
abundance: .
d_gene: .
CDR3nt: TGTGCCAGCAACCGAGAGGGGGTCTTATGGGTGACCCAGTACTTC
CDR3aa: CASNREGVLWVTQYF

j_gene: TRBJ1-6
v_gene: TRBV4-2
abundance: large
d_gene: .
CDR3nt: TGTGCCAGCAGCCAAGTCGAGGGGCGGAATTCACCCCTCCACTTT
CDR3aa: CASSQVEGRNSPLHF

j_gene: TRBJ1-1
v_gene: TRBV7-9
abundance: .
d_gene: TRBD1
CDR3nt: TGTGCCAGCAGCTTTGGGACAGGGAGGAACACTGAAGCTTTCTTT
CDR3aa: CASSFGTGRNTEAFF

j_gene: TRBJ1-1
v_gene: TRBV29-1
abundance: .
d_gene: .
CDR3nt: TGCAGCGTCCACAGGAGTTTGGTTCCTGAAGCTTTCTTT
CDR3aa: CSVHRSLVPEAFF

j_gene: TRBJ2-7
v_gene: TRBV19
abundance: .
d_gene: .
CDR3nt: TGTGCCAGTAGTACCAACTTCGGCGCTCCACAGTACTTC
CDR3aa: CASSTNFGAPQYF

j_gene: TRBJ1-1
v_gene: TRBV5-1
abundance: .
d_gene: .
CDR3nt: TGCGCCAGCAGCTTGGGGCAGCTCACTGAAGCTTTCTTT
CDR3aa: CASSLGQLTEAFF

j_gene: TRBJ1-1
v_gene: TRBV5-4
abundance: .
d_gene: .
CDR3nt: TGTGCCAGCAGCAGTGGCAGGAACACTGAAGCTTTCTTT
CDR3aa: CASSSGRNTEAFF

j_gene: TRBJ1-1
v_gene: TRBV10-2
abundance: .
d_gene: .
CDR3nt: TGCGCCAGCAGTGAGTCGTTGGGGGCACGACACACTGAAGCTTTCTTT
CDR3aa: CASSESLGARHTEAFF

j_gene: TRBJ2-7
v_gene: TRBV27
abundance: large
d_gene: TRBD2
CDR3nt: TGTGCCAGCAGTGGGACTAGCGAAGACGAGCAGTACTTC
CDR3aa: CASSGTSEDEQYF

j_gene: TRBJ2-1
v_gene: TRBV6-6
abundance: once
d_gene: .
CDR3nt: TGTGCCAGCAGTTACCCGGGACTGGGTGGGGATGAGCAGTTCTTC
CDR3aa: CASSYPGLGGDEQFF

j_gene: TRBJ1-1
v_gene: TRBV27
abundance: .
d_gene: TRBD1
CDR3nt: TGTGCCAGCAGCTGGACAGGGGGGACTGAAGCTTTCTTT
CDR3aa: CASSWTGGTEAFF

j_gene: TRBJ1-4
v_gene: TRBV11-2
abundance: .
d_gene: .
CDR3nt: TGTGCCAGCAGCTTATTGCCAAGGGAGGAAGAAAAACTGTTTTTT
CDR3aa: CASSLLPREEEKLFF

j_gene: TRBJ2-3
v_gene: TRBV7-7
abundance: .
d_gene: .
CDR3nt: TGTGCCAGCAACTTAGCTGGGGAGGCAGATACGCAGTATTTT
CDR3aa: CASNLAGEADTQYF

j_gene: TRBJ1-1
v_gene: TRBV4-1
abundance: once
d_gene: .
CDR3nt: TGCGCCAGCAGCCAAGGGACAGATGCTTTCTTT
CDR3aa: CASSQGTDAFF

j_gene: TRBJ1-2
v_gene: TRBV7-8
abundance: .
d_gene: .
CDR3nt: TGTGCCAGCAGCCTTCAGGATGGCTACACCTTC
CDR3aa: CASSLQDGYTF

j_gene: TRBJ2-6
v_gene: TRBV9
abundance: .
d_gene: .
CDR3nt: TGTGCCAGCAGCGTAGCAGGGGCTGGGGCCAACGTCCTGACTTTC
CDR3aa: CASSVAGAGANVLTF

j_gene: TRBJ2-4
v_gene: TRBV7-2
abundance: .
d_gene: TRBD1
CDR3nt: TGTGCCAGCAGCTTAGGCGGGACAGGGTCGATGAAAAACATTCAGTACTTC
CDR3aa: CASSLGGTGSMKNIQYF

j_gene: TRBJ2-5
v_gene: TRBV7-2
abundance: .
d_gene: .
CDR3nt: TGTGCCAGCAGCTTAGTGGCCAGGCAAGAGACCCAGTACTTC
CDR3aa: CASSLVARQETQYF

j_gene: TRBJ1-4
v_gene: TRBV18
abundance: .
d_gene: .
CDR3nt: TGTGCCAGCTCACGACAGTCAACTAATGAAAAACTGTTTTTT
CDR3aa: CASSRQSTNEKLFF

j_gene: TRBJ2-5
v_gene: TRBV29-1
abundance: .
d_gene: TRBD1
CDR3nt: TGCAGCGTTGAAGTGGGGGACAGGGTCCAAGAGACCCAGTACTTC
CDR3aa: CSVEVGDRVQETQYF

j_gene: TRBJ1-2
v_gene: TRBV5-4
abundance: .
d_gene: TRBD1
CDR3nt: TGTGCCAGCAGCCCAGGGGGCAGGGATGGCTACACCTTC
CDR3aa: CASSPGGRDGYTF

j_gene: TRBJ1-5
v_gene: TRBV19
abundance: .
d_gene: .
CDR3nt: TGTGCCAGTAGTATGACCGGAAATCAGCCCCAGCATTTT
CDR3aa: CASSMTGNQPQHF

j_gene: TRBJ2-7
v_gene: TRBV18
abundance: once
d_gene: TRBD1
CDR3nt: TGTGCCAGCAGGACAGGGGGATCCTACGAGCAGTACTTC
CDR3aa: CASRTGGSYEQYF

j_gene: TRBJ2-1
v_gene: TRBV4-1
abundance: .
d_gene: TRBD1
CDR3nt: TGCGCCAGCAGCCAGGACCGGGACAGGGGGAAGCGAGATGAGCAGTTCTTC
CDR3aa: CASSQDRDRGKRDEQFF

j_gene: TRBJ2-3
v_gene: TRBV9
abundance: .
d_gene: TRBD2
CDR3nt: TGTGCCAGCAGCGTAAGCGGGGGAACACGGAGCACAGATACGCAGTATTTT
CDR3aa: CASSVSGGTRSTDTQYF